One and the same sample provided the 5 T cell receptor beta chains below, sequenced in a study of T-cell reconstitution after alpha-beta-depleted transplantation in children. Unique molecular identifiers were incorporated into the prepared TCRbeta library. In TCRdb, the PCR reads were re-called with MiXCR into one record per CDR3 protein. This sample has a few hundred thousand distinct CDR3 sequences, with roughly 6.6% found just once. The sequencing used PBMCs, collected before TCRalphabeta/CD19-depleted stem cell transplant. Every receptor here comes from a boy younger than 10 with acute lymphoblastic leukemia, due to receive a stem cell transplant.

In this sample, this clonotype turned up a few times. CDR3 sequence reads: CASSQEGSGDYEQYF. In DNA form, the CDR3 reads TGCGCCAGCAGCCAAGAGGGTAGCGGCGACTACGAGCAGTACTTC. The chain uses TRBV4-3 and TRBJ2-7; weak D call: TRBD2 (6 bases). Trimming took 0 bases from V and 3 from J, leaving 12 bases between them. Germline CDR1 reads LGHNA; CDR2 reads YSLEER. This CDR3 contains 15 residues.

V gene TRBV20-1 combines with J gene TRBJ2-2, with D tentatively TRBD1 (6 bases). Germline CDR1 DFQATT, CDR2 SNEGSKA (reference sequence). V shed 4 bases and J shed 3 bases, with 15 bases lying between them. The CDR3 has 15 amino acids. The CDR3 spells CSAKGGDSYTGELFF. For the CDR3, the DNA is TGCAGTGCTAAAGGGGGAGACTCCTACACCGGGGAGCTGTTTTTT.

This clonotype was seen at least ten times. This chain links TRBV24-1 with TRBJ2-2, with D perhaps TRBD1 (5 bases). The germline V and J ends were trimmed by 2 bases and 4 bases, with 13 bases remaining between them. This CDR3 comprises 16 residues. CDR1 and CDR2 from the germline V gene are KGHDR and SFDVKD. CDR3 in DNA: TGTGCCACCAGTGATTGGGGCGGCTATGGCACCGGGGAGCTGTTTTTT. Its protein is CATSDWGGYGTGELFF.

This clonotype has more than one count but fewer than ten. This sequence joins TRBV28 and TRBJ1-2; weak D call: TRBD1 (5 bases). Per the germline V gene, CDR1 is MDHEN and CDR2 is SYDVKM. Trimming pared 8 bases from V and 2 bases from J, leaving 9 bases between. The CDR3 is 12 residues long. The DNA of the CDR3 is TGTGCCAGCCAACGGGGGAACTATGGCTACACCTTC. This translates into CASQRGNYGYTF.

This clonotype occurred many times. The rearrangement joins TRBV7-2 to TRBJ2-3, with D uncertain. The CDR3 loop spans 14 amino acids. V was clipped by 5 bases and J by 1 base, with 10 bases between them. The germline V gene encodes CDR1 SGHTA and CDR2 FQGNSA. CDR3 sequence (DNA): TGTGCCAGCAGCCCAACGGTCCGCACAGATACGCAGTATTTT. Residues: CASSPTVRTDTQYF. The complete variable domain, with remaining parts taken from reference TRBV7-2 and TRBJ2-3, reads GAGVSQSPSNKVTEKGKDVELRCDPISGHTALYWYRQSLGQGLEFLIYFQGNSAPDKSGLPSDRFSAERTGGSVSTLTIQRTQQEDSAVYLCASSPTVRTDTQYFGPGTRLTVL.